This T cell receptor beta chain derives from a study of radiotherapy plus CTLA-4 blockade in lung cancer. In chemo-refractory metastatic non-small-cell lung cancer, patients got ipilimumab CTLA-4 blockade together with focal radiation. TCRdb keeps only in-frame clones here, not all; method: immunoSEQ multiplex PCR. Here the sample spans tens of thousands of clones, approximately 76% being singletons. As concerns this clone: What it binds is unknown.

General study points: Blood saw expansion of tumor-derived TCR clones after radiotherapy plus ipilimumab. Among reported predictors of response, early blood T cell clone dynamics with interferon-beta performed best.

The receptor was isolated from a human donor with non-small cell lung cancer whose response to radiotherapy plus ipilimumab could not be evaluated. Some clones in this sample may be carry-over from other donors' samples. Sequencing used peripheral blood, obtained from a patient treated with radiotherapy plus ipilimumab.

CDR3 sequence: CASSLIQADTQYF. DNA for the CDR3: TGTGCCAGCAGCTTGATCCAAGCGGATACGCAGTATTTT. J is TRBJ2-3 and V is TRBV7-3; D is unclear. V was trimmed by 3 bases and J by 6 bases, leaving 10 bases between them. The CDR3 runs 13 residues. The germline CDR1 and CDR2 sequences are SGHTA and FQGTGA.